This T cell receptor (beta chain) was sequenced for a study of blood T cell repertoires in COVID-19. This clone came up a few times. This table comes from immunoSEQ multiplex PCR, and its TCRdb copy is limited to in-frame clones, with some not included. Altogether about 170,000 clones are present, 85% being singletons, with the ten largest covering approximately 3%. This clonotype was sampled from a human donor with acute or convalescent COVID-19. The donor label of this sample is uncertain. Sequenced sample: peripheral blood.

CDR3: CASSALTGGTSYEQYF. The CDR3 nucleotides are TGTGCCAGCAGCGCCTTAACAGGGGGGACTTCCTACGAGCAGTACTTC. The chain combines TRBV9 with TRBJ2-7, with TRBD1 identical over 8 bases. V dropped 3 bases and J dropped 1; count of bases not matched to a gene: 9. The CDR3 covers 16 residues. CDR1 and CDR2 (germline): SGDLS, YYNGEE.